This paragraph reports one TCR beta chain. The sample is drawn from a study of blood T cell repertoires in COVID-19. Across the whole study: The study drew acute and convalescent COVID-19 samples from the United States, Italy and Spain. Nucleic acid was either cDNA or gDNA, and it came from T cells, B-cell-depleted T cells, or PBMCs.

Original analysis: For nucleated cells, counts were estimated from reference gene primer amplification. Measured with immunoSEQ multiplex PCR; TCRdb has only the in-frame clones, and not every one. The V and J calls and clone size were taken over from that table, and D and trimming were inferred from the DNA. The sample lists some 21,000 clones; around 84% were seen once. V dropped 5 bases and J dropped 4; count of bases not matched to a gene: 8. This CDR3 region has 15 residues. Germline assignment: CDR1 SNHLY and CDR2 FYNNEI. The receptor was derived from a man aged 50-60 years with active COVID-19. This sequence joins TRBV2 and TRBJ1-2; 9 positions agree with TRBD1. The sequenced sample was peripheral blood. CDR3 sequence: CASSSGTGNIYGYTF. CDR3 DNA: TGTGCCAGCAGTTCCGGGACAGGGAATATCTATGGCTACACCTTC.